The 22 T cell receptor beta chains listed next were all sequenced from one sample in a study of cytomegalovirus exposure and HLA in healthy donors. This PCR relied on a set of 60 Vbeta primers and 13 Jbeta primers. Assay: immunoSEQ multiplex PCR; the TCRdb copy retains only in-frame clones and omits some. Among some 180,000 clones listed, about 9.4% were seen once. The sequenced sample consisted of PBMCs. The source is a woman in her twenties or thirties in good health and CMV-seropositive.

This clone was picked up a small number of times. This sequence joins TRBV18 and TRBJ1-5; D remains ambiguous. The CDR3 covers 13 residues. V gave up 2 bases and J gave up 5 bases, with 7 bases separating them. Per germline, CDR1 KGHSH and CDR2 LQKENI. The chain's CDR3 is CASSPSPYQPQHF. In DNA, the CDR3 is TGTGCCAGCTCACCATCCCCGTATCAGCCCCAGCATTTT. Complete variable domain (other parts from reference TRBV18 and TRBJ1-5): NAGVMQNPRHLVRRRGQEARLRCSPMKGHSHVYWYRQLPEEGLKFMVYLQKENIIDESGMPKERFSAEFPKEGPSILRIQQVVRGDSAAYFCASSPSPYQPQHFGDGTRLSIL.

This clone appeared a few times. The CDR3 region is CASSPKEGKQFF. Written as DNA, the CDR3 is TGTGCCAGCAGCCCGAAGGAGGGTAAGCAGTTCTTC. V and J are TRBV9 and TRBJ2-1, with D tentatively TRBD2 (6 bases). This CDR3 has 12 residues. V was clipped by 4 bases and J by 11 bases, with 13 bases between them. Germline CDR1 reads SGDLS; CDR2 reads YYNGEE.

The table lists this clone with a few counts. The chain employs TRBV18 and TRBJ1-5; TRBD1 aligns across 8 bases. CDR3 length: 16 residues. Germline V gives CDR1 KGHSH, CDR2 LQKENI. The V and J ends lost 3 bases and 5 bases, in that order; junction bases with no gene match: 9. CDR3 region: CASSPGTGQRDQPQHF. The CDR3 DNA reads TGTGCCAGCTCACCTGGGACAGGCCAGCGGGATCAGCCCCAGCATTTT.

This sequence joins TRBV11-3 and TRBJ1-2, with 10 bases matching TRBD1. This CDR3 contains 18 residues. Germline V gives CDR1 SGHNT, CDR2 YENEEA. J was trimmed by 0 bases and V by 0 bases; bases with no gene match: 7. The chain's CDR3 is CASSLDRDRGSANYGYTF. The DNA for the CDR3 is TGTGCCAGCAGCTTAGATCGGGACAGGGGATCGGCTAACTATGGCTACACCTTC.

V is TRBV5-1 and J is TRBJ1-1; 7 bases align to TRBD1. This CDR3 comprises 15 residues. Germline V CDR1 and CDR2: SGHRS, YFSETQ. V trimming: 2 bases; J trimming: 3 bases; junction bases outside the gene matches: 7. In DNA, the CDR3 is TGCGCCAGCAGCTTTATGGGACAGTGGGACACTGAAGCTTTCTTT. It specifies CASSFMGQWDTEAFF.

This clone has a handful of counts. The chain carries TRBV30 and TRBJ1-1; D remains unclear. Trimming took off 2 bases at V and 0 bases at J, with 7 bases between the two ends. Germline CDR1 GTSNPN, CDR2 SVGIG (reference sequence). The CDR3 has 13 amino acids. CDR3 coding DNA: TGTGCCTGGAGTAGTGACTTGAACACTGAAGCTTTCTTT. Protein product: CAWSSDLNTEAFF.

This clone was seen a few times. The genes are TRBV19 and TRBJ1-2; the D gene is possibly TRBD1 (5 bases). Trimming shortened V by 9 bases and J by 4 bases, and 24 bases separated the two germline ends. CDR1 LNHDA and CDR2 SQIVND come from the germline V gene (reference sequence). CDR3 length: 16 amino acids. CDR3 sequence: CASRLWAGNYVYGYTF. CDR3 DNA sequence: TGTGCCAGCCGTCTCTGGGCAGGGAACTATGTCTATGGCTACACCTTC. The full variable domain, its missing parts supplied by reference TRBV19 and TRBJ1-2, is DGGITQSPKYLFRKEGQNVTLSCEQNLNHDAMYWYRQDPGQGLRLIYYSQIVNDFQKGDIAEGYSVSREKKESFPLTVTSAQKNPTAFYLCASRLWAGNYVYGYTFGSGTRLTVV.

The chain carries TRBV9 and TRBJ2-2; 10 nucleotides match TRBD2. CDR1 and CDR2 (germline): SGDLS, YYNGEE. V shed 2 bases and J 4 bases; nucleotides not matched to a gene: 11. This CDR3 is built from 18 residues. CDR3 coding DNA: TGTGCCAGCAGCGTGAGCTCTCCGGGACTAGCGCGCACCGGGGAGCTGTTTTTT. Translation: CASSVSSPGLARTGELFF.

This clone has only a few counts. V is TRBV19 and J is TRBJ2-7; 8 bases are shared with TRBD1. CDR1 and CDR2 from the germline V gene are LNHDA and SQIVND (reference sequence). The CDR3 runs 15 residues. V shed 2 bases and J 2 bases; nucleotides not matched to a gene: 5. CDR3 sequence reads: CASSINDRGAYEQYF. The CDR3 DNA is TGTGCCAGTAGTATAAACGACAGGGGAGCCTACGAGCAGTACTTC.

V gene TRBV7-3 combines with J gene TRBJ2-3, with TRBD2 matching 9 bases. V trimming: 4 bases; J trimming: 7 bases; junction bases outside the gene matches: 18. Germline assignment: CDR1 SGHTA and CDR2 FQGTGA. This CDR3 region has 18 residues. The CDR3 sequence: CASSSHPLAGGPFNTQYF. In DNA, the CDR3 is TGTGCCAGCAGCTCCCATCCCCTGGCGGGAGGGCCTTTCAATACGCAGTATTTT.

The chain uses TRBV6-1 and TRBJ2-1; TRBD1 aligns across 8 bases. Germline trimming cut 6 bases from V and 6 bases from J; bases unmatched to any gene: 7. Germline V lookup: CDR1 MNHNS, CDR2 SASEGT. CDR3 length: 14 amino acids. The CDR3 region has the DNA TGTGCCAGCAGCTTAAGCCAGGGGGCCAATGAGCAGTTCTTC. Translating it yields CASSLSQGANEQFF.

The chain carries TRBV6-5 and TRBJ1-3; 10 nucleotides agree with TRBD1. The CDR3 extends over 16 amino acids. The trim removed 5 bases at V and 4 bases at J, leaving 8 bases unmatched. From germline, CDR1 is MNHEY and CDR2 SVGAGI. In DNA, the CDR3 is TGTGCCAGCAGTAACTGGGGACAGGGGACGGGAAACACCATATATTTT. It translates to CASSNWGQGTGNTIYF.

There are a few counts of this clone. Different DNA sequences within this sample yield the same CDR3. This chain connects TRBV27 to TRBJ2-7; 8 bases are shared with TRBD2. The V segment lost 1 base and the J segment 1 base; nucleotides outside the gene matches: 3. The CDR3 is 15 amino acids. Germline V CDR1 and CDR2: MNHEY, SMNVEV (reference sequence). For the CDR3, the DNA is TGTGCCAGCAGTTTATGGCCTAGCGGGTCCTACGAGCAGTACTTC. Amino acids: CASSLWPSGSYEQYF.

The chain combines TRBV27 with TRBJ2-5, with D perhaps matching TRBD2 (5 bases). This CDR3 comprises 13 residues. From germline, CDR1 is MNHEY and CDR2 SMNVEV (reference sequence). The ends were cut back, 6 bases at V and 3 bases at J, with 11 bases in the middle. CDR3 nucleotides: TGTGCCAGCAGCCTGGACGGGGAAGAGACCCAGTACTTC. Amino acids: CASSLDGEETQYF.

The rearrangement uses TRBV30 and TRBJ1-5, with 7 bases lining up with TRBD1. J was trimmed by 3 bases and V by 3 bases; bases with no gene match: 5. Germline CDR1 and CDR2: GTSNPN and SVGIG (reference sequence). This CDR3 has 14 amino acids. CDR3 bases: TGTGCCTGGAGCGCGACAGGGTACAATCAGCCCCAGCATTTT. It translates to CAWSATGYNQPQHF.

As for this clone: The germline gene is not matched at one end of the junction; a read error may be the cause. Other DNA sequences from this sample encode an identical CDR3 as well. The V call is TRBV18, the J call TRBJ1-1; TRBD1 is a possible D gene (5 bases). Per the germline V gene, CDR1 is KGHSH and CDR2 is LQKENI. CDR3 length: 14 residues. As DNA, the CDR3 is TGTGCCAGCTCACCGCAGGGTGGTGGCACTGAAGCGTTCTTT. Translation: CASSPQGGGTEAFF.

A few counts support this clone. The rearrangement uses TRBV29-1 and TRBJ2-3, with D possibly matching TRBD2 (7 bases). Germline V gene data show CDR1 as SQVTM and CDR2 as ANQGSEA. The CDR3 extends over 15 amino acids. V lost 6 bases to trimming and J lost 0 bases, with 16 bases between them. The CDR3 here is CSVTRGGSSTDTQYF. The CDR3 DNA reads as TGCAGCGTGACGCGCGGGGGCTCTAGCACAGATACGCAGTATTTT.

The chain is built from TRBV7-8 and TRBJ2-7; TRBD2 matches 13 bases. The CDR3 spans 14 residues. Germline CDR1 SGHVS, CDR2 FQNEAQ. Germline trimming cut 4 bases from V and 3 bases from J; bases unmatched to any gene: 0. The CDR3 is CASSWTSGSYEQYF. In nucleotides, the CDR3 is TGTGCCAGCAGCTGGACTAGCGGGAGCTACGAGCAGTACTTC. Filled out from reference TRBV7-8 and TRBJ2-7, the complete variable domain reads GAGVSQSPRYKVAKRGQDVALRCDPISGHVSLFWYQQALGQGPEFLTYFQNEAQLDKSGLPSDRFFAERPEGSVSTLKIQRTQQEDSAVYLCASSWTSGSYEQYFGPGTRLTVT.

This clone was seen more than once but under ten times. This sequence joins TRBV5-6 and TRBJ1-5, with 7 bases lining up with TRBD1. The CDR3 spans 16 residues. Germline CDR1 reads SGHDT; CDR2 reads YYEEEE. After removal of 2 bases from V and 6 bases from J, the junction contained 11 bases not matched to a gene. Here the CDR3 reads CASSLGLQGPGQPQHF. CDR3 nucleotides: TGTGCCAGCAGCTTAGGGTTACAGGGGCCCGGTCAGCCCCAGCATTTT.

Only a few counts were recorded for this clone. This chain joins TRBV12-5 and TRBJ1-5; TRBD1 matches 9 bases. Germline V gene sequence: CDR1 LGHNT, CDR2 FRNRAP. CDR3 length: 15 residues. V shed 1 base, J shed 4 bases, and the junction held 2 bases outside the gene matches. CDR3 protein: CASGLGTGVNQPQHF. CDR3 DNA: TGTGCTAGTGGTTTGGGGACAGGGGTTAATCAGCCCCAGCATTTT.

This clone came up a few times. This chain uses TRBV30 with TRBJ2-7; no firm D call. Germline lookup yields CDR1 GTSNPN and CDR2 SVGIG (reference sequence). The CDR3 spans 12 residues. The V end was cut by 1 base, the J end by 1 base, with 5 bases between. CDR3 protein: CAWSDGSYEQYF. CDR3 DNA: TGTGCCTGGAGTGACGGTTCCTACGAGCAGTACTTC. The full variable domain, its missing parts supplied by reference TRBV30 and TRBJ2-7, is SQTIHQWPATLVQPVGSPLSLECTVEGTSNPNLYWYRQAAGRGLQLLFYSVGIGQISSEVPQNLSASRPQDRQFILSSKKLLLSDSGFYLCAWSDGSYEQYFGPGTRLTVT.

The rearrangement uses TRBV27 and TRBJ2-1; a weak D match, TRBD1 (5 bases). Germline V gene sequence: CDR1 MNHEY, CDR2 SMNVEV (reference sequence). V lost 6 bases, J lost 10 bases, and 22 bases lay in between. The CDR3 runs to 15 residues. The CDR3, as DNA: TGTGCCAGCAGGACCCTGGACAAAACCCTAATCGAGCAGTTCTTC. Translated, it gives CASRTLDKTLIEQFF.